One TCR beta chain is described in this entry. A second PCR, run for about 7 to 12 cycles, used a sample-barcoded 5' primer plus a J-beta primer mix. TCRdb fed the 5' RACE reads into MiXCR, producing one record per CDR3 protein. The sample comprises roughly 800,000 distinct CDR3 sequences, roughly 60% of which are singletons, and about 20% rests with the top ten. These data are taken from a study of blood T cells in healthy people across ages. J lost 0 bases, V lost 2 bases, and 3 bases had no gene match. This CDR3 is 16 amino acids long. Per the germline V gene, CDR1 is KGHSH and CDR2 is LQKENI. This receptor was taken from a man in his thirties or forties in good health. The chain recombines TRBV18 with TRBJ2-7; 11 nucleotides align to TRBD2. What was sequenced was blood. CDR3 in amino acids: CASSPRLAGYSYEQYF. CDR3 in DNA: TGTGCCAGCTCACCAAGACTAGCGGGATACTCCTACGAGCAGTACTTC.